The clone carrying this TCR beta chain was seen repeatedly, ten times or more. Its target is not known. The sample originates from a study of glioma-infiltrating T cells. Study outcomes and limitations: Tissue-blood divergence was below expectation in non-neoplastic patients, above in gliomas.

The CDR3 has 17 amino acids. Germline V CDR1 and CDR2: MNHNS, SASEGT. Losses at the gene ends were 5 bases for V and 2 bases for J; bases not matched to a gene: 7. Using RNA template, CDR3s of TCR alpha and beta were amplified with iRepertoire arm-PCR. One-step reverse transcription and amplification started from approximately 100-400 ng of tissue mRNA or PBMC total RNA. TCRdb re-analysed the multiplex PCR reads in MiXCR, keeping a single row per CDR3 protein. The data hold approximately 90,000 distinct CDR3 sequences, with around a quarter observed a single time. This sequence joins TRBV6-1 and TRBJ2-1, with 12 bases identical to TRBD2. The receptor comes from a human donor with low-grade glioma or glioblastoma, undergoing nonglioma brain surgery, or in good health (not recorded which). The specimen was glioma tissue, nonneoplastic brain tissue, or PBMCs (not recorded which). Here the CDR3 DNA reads TGTGCCAGCAGTTCTAGCGGGGGGGCCCTGACCTACAATGAGCAGTTCTTC. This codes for CASSSSGGALTYNEQFF.